What follows are 4 T cell receptor beta chains derived from one specimen sequenced in a study of CD8 T cells in Susac syndrome. 0.5 to 1 ug RNA was reverse transcribed with random hexamers. TCRdb reanalysed the immunoSEQ multiplex PCR reads using MiXCR and keeps one entry per CDR3 protein. This repertoire shows under 200,000 distinct CDR3 sequences, 95% found once; its top ten account for approximately 0.094%. The sequencing input was CD4+ T cells from PBMCs. Every receptor here comes from a human donor in good health.

V is TRBV7-2 and J is TRBJ2-3; the D gene could be TRBD1 or TRBD2 (5 bases each). The CDR3 loop spans 14 amino acids. V lost 10 bases to trimming and J lost 4 bases, with 18 bases between them. Germline V gene sequence: CDR1 SGHTA, CDR2 FQGNSA. This chain's CDR3 is CATLGTLASDTQYF. The CDR3 DNA follows: TGTGCCACCCTGGGGACCCTGGCTTCAGATACGCAGTATTTT.

This CDR3 reads CATSDLSYTDTQYF. The CDR3 nucleotides read TGTGCCACCAGTGATTTGAGCTACACAGATACGCAGTATTTT. The chain joins TRBV24-1 to TRBJ2-3, with no clear D. CDR3 size: 14 residues. V was pared by 0 bases and J by 2 bases, with 5 bases between. Germline-derived CDR1 and CDR2 are KGHDR and SFDVKD.

The chain combines TRBV20-1 with TRBJ1-5; D is unclear. Germline V CDR1 and CDR2: DFQATT, SNEGSKA (reference sequence). The V gene lost 3 bases and the J gene lost 6 bases, with 21 bases spanning the gap. The CDR3 spans 16 residues. The CDR3 DNA reads TGCAGTGCTAGTATAGTTCGGATGAGGGATCGTCAGCCCCAGCATTTT. Amino acid sequence: CSASIVRMRDRQPQHF.

This clonotype has just a few counts. The chain links TRBV6-5 to TRBJ1-2; no clear D. Trimming took off 4 bases at V and 4 bases at J, with 4 bases between the two ends. The CDR3 is made up of 11 amino acids. From germline, CDR1 is MNHEY and CDR2 SVGAGI. The CDR3 nucleotides are TGTGCCAGCAGTTCTACCTATGGCTACACCTTC. This codes for CASSSTYGYTF.